Listed below are T cell receptor beta chains from one sample, sequenced in a study of identical twins. TCRdb itself ran the 5' RACE reads through MiXCR, one entry per CDR3 protein. The sample has 400,000 to 650,000 distinct CDR3 sequences; approximately 22% are singletons. The same sample was also used in a study of T cells expressing NK-cell markers.

Material for sequencing was CD4+ T cells sorted from blood. These receptors were taken from a woman younger than 35 in good health. CDR3s leave out the opening cysteine and the closing phenylalanine or tryptophan. D genes are given only for firm matches.

d_gene,v_gene,j_gene,CDR3aa
TRBD1,TRBV20-1,TRBJ1-2,SALPGQGYGYT
-,TRBV7-7,TRBJ2-1,ASSSATDSNNEQF
-,TRBV20-1,TRBJ2-7,SATRPLYEQY
-,TRBV19,TRBJ1-5,ASSKSWDSNQPQH
-,TRBV3-1,TRBJ2-6,ASRPRSDLHSGANVLT
-,TRBV20-1,TRBJ2-5,SARSGVETQY
-,TRBV29-1,TRBJ2-7,SVGSGTGITEQY
-,TRBV20-1,TRBJ2-3,SARGEEGQDTQY
TRBD1,TRBV7-9,TRBJ1-1,ASRQGTGVTEAF
TRBD2,TRBV29-1,TRBJ2-1,SAHGASGTLYNEQF
TRBD1,TRBV5-1,TRBJ1-2,ASRPSLGQATYGYT
-,TRBV20-1,TRBJ2-7,SARQGPYEQY
TRBD1,TRBV10-2,TRBJ2-7,ASSQGTGVSYEQY
TRBD2,TRBV7-2,TRBJ2-7,ASSPVGLAPSYEQY
-,TRBV6-1,TRBJ2-5,ASSAQGGRETQY
-,TRBV30,TRBJ1-2,ALDGAGKPRGYT
-,TRBV7-9,TRBJ2-3,ASSPKWADTQY
-,TRBV7-9,TRBJ2-7,ASSLRQGPVEQY
-,TRBV27,TRBJ1-1,ASSRPNRENAF
TRBD1,TRBV10-3,TRBJ1-1,AISGTGDSTEAF
-,TRBV20-1,TRBJ1-1,SGKGRGGTEAF
-,TRBV6-1,TRBJ2-3,ASTPETISSTDTQY
-,TRBV12-3/TRBV12-4,TRBJ2-1,ASSSTPEQF
-,TRBV24-1,TRBJ2-5,ATSDSSGGTQY
TRBD1,TRBV24-1,TRBJ2-2,ATGDRASTGELF
-,TRBV20-1,TRBJ1-2,SARQDTYYGYT
-,TRBV5-1,TRBJ1-1,ASSFNREAF
-,TRBV5-1,TRBJ2-5,ASRGEGGETQY
-,TRBV6-1,TRBJ1-5,ASSRGEGLGQPQH
-,TRBV19,TRBJ1-1,ASSIGTHRGGEAF
-,TRBV5-1,TRBJ2-1,ASSLGSGGGYNEQF
TRBD1,TRBV29-1,TRBJ2-7,SVEDPGGEQY
TRBD1,TRBV2,TRBJ2-7,ASGRDRGPYEQY
-,TRBV6-2/TRBV6-3,TRBJ2-3,ASTTRRRDTQY
-,TRBV5-5,TRBJ2-5,ASSLGGGGKTQY
-,TRBV10-3,TRBJ2-1,AISVGSSYNEQF
TRBD2,TRBV20-1,TRBJ2-1,SARDRRGGFYNEQF
-,TRBV7-2,TRBJ2-1,ASSLSINPGYNEQF
TRBD2,TRBV20-1,TRBJ2-1,SATSGKGSYNEQF
-,TRBV28,TRBJ2-3,ASSLPLGLTDTQY
TRBD2,TRBV7-2,TRBJ2-7,ASSQTLSSGSYEQY
TRBD2,TRBV7-2,TRBJ2-5,ASSRRLAGGRETQY
-,TRBV10-3,TRBJ1-1,ATMARVVANTEAF
TRBD2,TRBV12-3/TRBV12-4,TRBJ2-3,ASRGLGGSLTDTQY
TRBD1,TRBV20-1,TRBJ2-2,SALTPQGADTGELF
-,TRBV20-1,TRBJ2-5,SPRPSLLQETQY
-,TRBV10-1,TRBJ2-5,ASTRGLGETQY
-,TRBV10-3,TRBJ2-1,AISESVGGSSYNEQF
-,TRBV12-3/TRBV12-4,TRBJ1-5,ASSLGGYSNQPQH
TRBD2,TRBV20-1,TRBJ2-5,SAIRLAEYQETQY
-,TRBV6-5,TRBJ2-7,ASSYSATRQQY
-,TRBV12-3/TRBV12-4,TRBJ2-3,ASRATHSTDTQY
TRBD2,TRBV5-1,TRBJ2-5,ASSLGLAGEETQY
TRBD2,TRBV20-1,TRBJ2-1,SAREPSGGADEQF
TRBD2,TRBV20-1,TRBJ2-1,SARYSGRAYNEQF
TRBD2,TRBV2,TRBJ2-7,ASRDGLARSYEQY